This entry is about one TCR beta chain. Antigen specificity is unknown. Germline values: CDR1 MNHNS, CDR2 SASEGT. This CDR3 has 14 amino acids. V was trimmed by 8 bases and J by 2 bases, leaving 16 bases between them. This entry belongs to a study of cytomegalovirus exposure and HLA in healthy donors. PCR employed 60 Vbeta and 13 Jbeta primers. Generated by immunoSEQ multiplex PCR, the TCRdb table keeps only in-frame clones and is missing some. The sample holds about 130,000 clones, 75% to 85% seen once. Study results and caveats: High sensitivity and specificity were reportedly achieved when the classifier diagnosed cytomegalovirus status. The study recorded some 160 TCR beta chains that were cytomegalovirus-associated. Links to common viral pathogens appeared, in a later analysis, for several of the most significant clusters.

As for the donors, each was a healthy bone marrow donor. The chain joins TRBV6-1 to TRBJ2-7, with D possibly matching TRBD1 (6 bases). The sequenced sample was PBMCs. This sequence originates from a middle-aged man in good health and CMV-seronegative. CDR3 nucleotide sequence: TGTGCCAGCCGGACAGCCCTCGGGGCCTACGAGCAGTACTTC. Translating it yields CASRTALGAYEQYF.